This record concerns one T cell receptor (beta chain) sequence. Its antigen is unknown. The source of the sample is a study of response to subunit inactivated influenza vaccine. Study-wide results and caveats: Seasonal influenza vaccination, on each occasion, was suggested by the authors to recruit few new T cells.

Trimming took off 6 bases at V and 5 bases at J, with 13 bases between the two ends. The CDR3 extends over 14 amino acids. TCRdb recomputed calls from the RT-PCR reads with MiXCR, one row per CDR3 protein. The profile covers over 450,000 distinct CDR3 sequences, with 10% to 15% appearing a single time and around 13% taken by the ten largest. The sequencing here drew on PBMCs from blood, taken 40 to 50 days after vaccination. The sequence came from a man aged 50 or older who received an inactivated influenza vaccine. This chain links TRBV12-3 or TRBV12-4 with TRBJ2-2; no reliable D call. CDR3 in amino acids: CASSLDGKTGELFF. CDR3 nucleotide sequence: TGTGCCAGCAGCCTGGACGGTAAAACCGGGGAGCTGTTTTTT.